Each of the 29 T cell receptor beta chains below was sequenced from the same sample in a study of T-cell reconstitution after alpha-beta-depleted transplantation in children. Construction of the TCRbeta library involved unique molecular identifiers. A single record per CDR3 protein comes from TCRdb applying MiXCR to the PCR reads. The table shows hundreds of thousands of distinct CDR3 sequences, with 16% occurring only once. This specimen consisted of PBMCs, mostly from graft donor cells, obtained 360 days after TCRalphabeta/CD19-depleted stem cell transplant. The receptor source for this set is a male patient between 10 and 17 years old who had a stem cell transplant for acute lymphoblastic leukemia, so the T cells may come from the graft donor.

In this sample, this clonotype turned up many times. The chain is built from TRBV12-3 or TRBV12-4 and TRBJ2-7; D remains ambiguous. The CDR3 contains 14 residues. V was clipped by 1 base and J by 0 bases, with 7 bases between them. CDR3 loop: CASSLGPNSYEQYF. The CDR3 region has the DNA TGTGCCAGCAGTTTAGGGCCCAACTCCTACGAGCAGTACTTC.

This clonotype was seen only a few times. The chain employs TRBV4-1 and TRBJ2-7, with 14 nucleotides matching TRBD2. The CDR3 totals 16 residues. Per the germline V gene, CDR1 is MGHRA and CDR2 is YSYEKL. The V gene end was trimmed by 4 bases and the J gene end by 5 bases; junction bases not matched to a gene: 7. CDR3 sequence reads: CASSPWTSGRKDEQYF. The CDR3 DNA follows: TGCGCCAGCAGCCCTTGGACTAGCGGGAGGAAGGACGAGCAGTACTTC.

This clonotype was counted between two and nine times. The V call is TRBV2, the J call TRBJ2-1, with 12 nucleotides matching TRBD2. With 6 bases clipped from V and 7 bases from J, the junction kept 10 bases outside the gene matches. CDR3 length: 16 residues. The V gene's germline CDR1 is SNHLY and CDR2 FYNNEI. In DNA form, the CDR3 reads TGTGCCAGCAGCCGCTACGGACTAGCGGGACAGAATGAGCAGTTCTTC. Translation: CASSRYGLAGQNEQFF.

There are many counts of this clonotype. In nucleotides, the CDR3 is TGCGCCAGCAGCAGAGTGCAGGGAGGGGGCACAGATACGCAGTATTTT. Translation gives CASSRVQGGGTDTQYF. The chain recombines TRBV5-1 with TRBJ2-3, with 7 bases aligning to TRBD2. V lost 4 bases, J lost 1 base, and 9 bases stayed unmatched. Germline CDR1 and CDR2: SGHRS and YFSETQ. This CDR3 contains 16 residues.

V usage is TRBV27 and J usage is TRBJ1-5; 9 bases are shared with TRBD1. Trimming cost V 7 bases and J 1 base; bases outside gene matches: 8. The CDR3 spans 16 residues. The germline V gene has CDR1 MNHEY and CDR2 SMNVEV (reference sequence). CDR3 sequence reads: CASKEGTGPSNQPQHF. The CDR3 DNA reads TGTGCCAGCAAAGAGGGGACAGGGCCGAGCAATCAGCCCCAGCATTTT.

V is TRBV3-1 and J is TRBJ2-2; 8 bases are a match to TRBD1. V shed 4 bases, J shed 6 bases, and the junction held 7 bases outside the gene matches. This CDR3 is 15 amino acids long. Germline V gene data show CDR1 as LGHDT and CDR2 as YNNKEL (reference sequence). CDR3 residues: CASSRQGALSGELFF. CDR3 bases: TGTGCCAGCAGCCGTCAGGGGGCTTTATCCGGGGAGCTGTTTTTT.

The chain combines TRBV20-1 with TRBJ2-5, with unresolved D. Trimming pared 5 bases from V and 5 bases from J, leaving 12 bases between. The V gene's germline CDR1 is DFQATT and CDR2 SNEGSKA (reference sequence). There are 12 residues in the CDR3. The CDR3 nucleotides read TGCAGTGCTGCCGATCCGTGGGAGACCCAGTACTTC. Translated, it gives CSAADPWETQYF.

The V call is TRBV20-1, the J call TRBJ2-4; D might be TRBD1 (5 bases). CDR1 is DFQATT and CDR2 is SNEGSKA in the germline V gene (reference sequence). This CDR3 has 14 amino acids. The ends were cut back, 6 bases at V and 0 bases at J, with 12 bases in the middle. The CDR3 is CSAPQGLAKNIQYF. In DNA form, the CDR3 reads TGCAGTGCCCCCCAGGGTCTAGCCAAAAACATTCAGTACTTC.

The table lists this clonotype with many counts. This CDR3 reads CASSLTHSYNEQFF. As DNA, the CDR3 is TGTGCCAGCAGCCTTACCCATAGCTACAATGAGCAGTTCTTC. V and J are TRBV12-3 or TRBV12-4 and TRBJ2-1; D call uncertain. This CDR3 has 14 amino acids. Trimming took 6 bases from V and 3 from J, leaving 12 bases between them.

This rearrangement joins TRBV18 to TRBJ2-7, with TRBD1 as a possible D gene (6 bases). This CDR3 comprises 15 residues. With 2 bases removed from V and 0 bases from J, the gap between germline ends came to 11 bases. From germline, CDR1 is KGHSH and CDR2 LQKENI. The CDR3 loop is CASSPARGSSYEQYF. DNA for the CDR3: TGTGCCAGCTCACCAGCGAGGGGGAGCTCCTACGAGCAGTACTTC.

This clonotype showed up many times. The rearrangement joins TRBV12-3 or TRBV12-4 to TRBJ2-3, with 7 bases that match TRBD2. V shed 11 bases and J 3 bases; nucleotides not matched to a gene: 8. The CDR3 has 13 residues. The CDR3 loop is CAARGGETDTQYF. The CDR3 DNA is TGTGCCGCCCGGGGAGGGGAAACAGATACGCAGTATTTT.

The rearrangement joins TRBV30 to TRBJ1-1; D not resolved. V lost 4 bases and J 1 base, leaving 10 bases between the germline ends. The CDR3 is 13 amino acids. The V gene's germline CDR1 is GTSNPN and CDR2 SVGIG (reference sequence). CDR3 in amino acids: CAWTWPPNTEAFF. CDR3 bases: TGTGCCTGGACCTGGCCACCGAACACTGAAGCTTTCTTT.

This rearrangement joins TRBV9 to TRBJ2-1; a weak D match, TRBD2 (6 bases). The V gene's germline CDR1 is SGDLS and CDR2 YYNGEE. CDR3 length: 12 residues. Trimming removed 7 bases from V and 12 bases from J, with 17 bases in between. CDR3 region: CASGGTFRGQFF. The CDR3 DNA sequence: TGTGCCAGCGGCGGGACTTTCCGGGGGCAGTTCTTC.

This clonotype was seen more than once but under ten times. The rearrangement joins TRBV14 to TRBJ2-1; 8 bases are a match to TRBD1. The V gene's germline CDR1 is SGHDN and CDR2 FVKESK. The CDR3 sequence is 14 residues long. V was clipped by 5 bases and J by 9 bases; unmatched bases: 9. Here the CDR3 reads CASSNIQGAGEQFF. The CDR3 DNA reads as TGTGCCAGCAGCAATATCCAGGGGGCTGGTGAGCAGTTCTTC.

This clonotype turned up a few times. The genes are TRBV9 and TRBJ2-1, with D uncertain. The ends were cut back, 4 bases at V and 9 bases at J, with 8 bases in the middle. This CDR3 spans 11 amino acids. Germline assignment: CDR1 SGDLS and CDR2 YYNGEE. CDR3 loop: CASSLYVEQFF. CDR3 sequence (DNA): TGTGCCAGCAGCCTGTACGTTGAGCAGTTCTTC. The variable domain in full, with the rest retrieved from reference TRBV9 and TRBJ2-1, is DSGVTQTPKHLITATGQRVTLRCSPRSGDLSVYWYQQSLDQGLQFLIQYYNGEERAKGNILERFSAQQFPDLHSELNLSSLELGDSALYFCASSLYVEQFFGPGTRLTVL.

The chain has TRBV29-1 and TRBJ2-5; D could derive from TRBD1 or TRBD2 (6 bases each). From germline, CDR1 is SQVTM and CDR2 ANQGSEA. This CDR3 has 14 amino acids. Trimming shortened V by 7 bases and J by 5 bases, and 20 bases separated the two germline ends. This CDR3 reads CSAPGAGGWETQYF. CDR3 nucleotide sequence: TGCAGCGCCCCGGGGGCTGGGGGTTGGGAGACCCAGTACTTC.

This clonotype was detected only a few times. The DNA for the CDR3 is TGTGCCAGTAGCTACCAGGGACTCCAGCCCTACGAGCAGTACTTC. Translation: CASSYQGLQPYEQYF. The chain combines TRBV19 with TRBJ2-7; D might be TRBD2 (6 bases). Looked up from germline, CDR1 is LNHDA and CDR2 is SQIVND (reference sequence). The CDR3 loop spans 15 amino acids. Trimming shortened V by 6 bases and J by 2 bases, and 17 bases separated the two germline ends.

This clonotype was seen a few times. The CDR3 loop is CAIRTDRDDYGYTF. CDR3 DNA sequence: TGTGCCATCAGGACCGACAGGGATGACTATGGCTACACCTTC. The rearrangement joins TRBV10-3 to TRBJ1-2, with 7 bases fitting TRBD1. Losses at the gene ends were 6 bases for V and 3 bases for J; bases not matched to a gene: 7. This CDR3 spans 14 amino acids. Germline values: CDR1 ENHRY, CDR2 SYGVKD.

This clonotype was observed once. Likely a read error: the CDR3 ends without its conserved phenylalanine or tryptophan. J is TRBJ2-5 and V is TRBV6-1; a possible D gene is TRBD1 (6 bases). The CDR3 has 14 amino acids. Looked up from germline, CDR1 is MNHNS and CDR2 is SASEGT. V lost 7 bases to trimming and J lost 5 bases, with 17 bases between them. DNA for the CDR3: TGTGCCAGCATCCAGGACAGCCCGGCGGAGACCCAGTACGTC. Amino acids: CASIQDSPAETQYV.

The chain has TRBV7-9 and TRBJ2-7; 9 bases align to TRBD2. Losses at the gene ends were 7 bases for V and 7 bases for J; bases not matched to a gene: 5. The CDR3 runs 12 residues. CDR1 SEHNR and CDR2 FQNEAQ come from the germline V gene (reference sequence). The DNA of the CDR3 is TGTGCCAGCACCTTGACTAGCGGTGAGCAGTACTTC. Translated: CASTLTSGEQYF.

The chain couples TRBV4-2 to TRBJ2-7; D call uncertain. V lost 4 bases and J 2 bases, leaving 9 bases between the germline ends. Germline CDR1 and CDR2: LGHNA and YNFKEQ. This CDR3 has 13 residues. The CDR3 here is CASSRETAYEQYF. The CDR3 nucleotides read TGTGCCAGCAGCCGAGAGACGGCCTACGAGCAGTACTTC.

The chain couples TRBV27 to TRBJ2-7, with a weak D call TRBD2 (6 bases). The CDR3 is made up of 17 amino acids. Trimming stripped 4 bases from V and 6 bases from J, with 25 bases between. The germline V gene encodes CDR1 MNHEY and CDR2 SMNVEV (reference sequence). The DNA for the CDR3 is TGTGCCAGCAGTTGGGTGGCTTTGCGGGGTCAGCCAGGCGAGCAGTACTTC. Translated: CASSWVALRGQPGEQYF.

For this clonotype: A clone one base away is much larger, so this may be a read error. The gene calls are TRBV7-9 and TRBJ2-1; 9 positions agree with TRBD2. The trim removed 5 bases at V and 0 bases at J, leaving 5 bases unmatched. The germline gives CDR1 SEHNR, CDR2 FQNEAQ (reference sequence). CDR3 length: 16 residues. The CDR3 reads CASSPIAGVSYNEQFF. The CDR3 DNA reads TGTGCCAGCAGCCCTATAGCGGGAGTCTCCTACAATGAGCAGTTCTTC.

This clonotype occurred a few times. The chain links TRBV5-1 to TRBJ2-3; TRBD2 agrees at 7 bases. J lost 2 bases, V lost 5 bases, and 8 bases had no gene match. The CDR3 is 15 residues long. Germline V gene data show CDR1 as SGHRS and CDR2 as YFSETQ. The CDR3 protein is CASSSTSDYTDTQYF. CDR3 nucleotide sequence: TGCGCCAGCAGTTCCACTAGCGACTACACAGATACGCAGTATTTT.

The chain uses TRBV5-1 and TRBJ2-7; no reliable D call. Trimming pared 2 bases from V and 6 bases from J, leaving 21 bases between. Germline assignment: CDR1 SGHRS and CDR2 YFSETQ. The CDR3 extends over 16 amino acids. The DNA for the CDR3 is TGCGCCAGCAGCTTAATAACACCAGCAGACTCGCCCGAGCAGTACTTC. Amino acids: CASSLITPADSPEQYF.

The chain carries TRBV20-1 and TRBJ2-3; D is unresolved. The germline CDR1 and CDR2 sequences are DFQATT and SNEGSKA (reference sequence). This CDR3 has 17 residues. Trimming left V 0 bases short and J 6 bases short, with 22 bases between. This chain's CDR3 is CSARDPQRPVPRDTQYF. CDR3 sequence (DNA): TGCAGTGCTAGAGATCCCCAAAGACCGGTCCCCCGGGATACGCAGTATTTT.

The CDR3 DNA reads TGCGCCAGCAGCTTGGAAGGACAGGGACCCTACGAGCAGTACTTC. Its protein is CASSLEGQGPYEQYF. The chain carries TRBV5-1 and TRBJ2-7; 8 bases align to TRBD1. The CDR3 has 15 residues. Per germline, CDR1 SGHRS and CDR2 YFSETQ. With V trimmed by 0 bases and J by 2 bases, 4 bases remained unmatched. The complete variable domain, with remaining parts taken from reference TRBV5-1 and TRBJ2-7, reads KAGVTQTPRYLIKTRGQQVTLSCSPISGHRSVSWYQQTPGQGLQFLFEYFSETQRNKGNFPGRFSGRQFSNSRSEMNVSTLELGDSALYLCASSLEGQGPYEQYFGPGTRLTVT.

This clonotype was counted only a few times. The V call is TRBV7-9, the J call TRBJ2-4, with D uncertain. This CDR3 has 13 residues. Trimming pared 4 bases from V and 6 bases from J, leaving 10 bases between. Per germline, CDR1 SEHNR and CDR2 FQNEAQ (reference sequence). CDR3 sequence: CASSSKDRNIQYF. The CDR3, as DNA: TGTGCCAGCAGCTCCAAAGACCGAAACATTCAGTACTTC.

In its sample, this clonotype was seen a few times. The rearrangement uses TRBV18 and TRBJ2-7; a possible D gene is TRBD1 (6 bases). The V gene lost 3 bases and the J gene lost 2 bases, with 14 bases spanning the gap. The V gene's germline CDR1 is KGHSH and CDR2 LQKENI. This CDR3 is built from 15 residues. The DNA for the CDR3 is TGTGCCAGCTCACCGCTAGAGGCAGGGGCCTACGAGCAGTACTTC. It yields the protein CASSPLEAGAYEQYF. Full variable domain (outside the CDR3, taken from reference TRBV18 and TRBJ2-7): NAGVMQNPRHLVRRRGQEARLRCSPMKGHSHVYWYRQLPEEGLKFMVYLQKENIIDESGMPKERFSAEFPKEGPSILRIQQVVRGDSAAYFCASSPLEAGAYEQYFGPGTRLTVT.